These T cell receptor beta chains were read from a single sample in a study of T-cell reconstitution after alpha-beta-depleted transplantation in children. TCRdb re-derived calls from the PCR reads in MiXCR, one entry per CDR3 protein. The table records about 610,000 distinct CDR3 sequences, under 12% of them present only once. The material was PBMCs from the stem cell graft donor, obtained from the stem cell graft. Source of these receptors: a human donor who donated a stem cell graft to a child with acute myeloid leukemia. The CDR3 runs from the conserved cysteine through the conserved F or W. Each record gives: V gene, J gene, CDR3 protein.

TRBV7-7,TRBJ2-5,CASSLVGGREETQYF
TRBV9,TRBJ1-2,CASSVEGSYGYTF
TRBV20-1,TRBJ1-5,CSAREQGGNQPQHF
TRBV28,TRBJ2-7,CASSSPGQGPYEQYF
TRBV20-1,TRBJ2-7,CSAGAGEGYEQYF
TRBV29-1,TRBJ2-1,CSVVGSGSANEQFF
TRBV30,TRBJ2-7,CAWSIAYEQYF
TRBV29-1,TRBJ2-2,CSATTGQDTGELFF
TRBV20-1,TRBJ2-7,CSARGLASLYEQYF
TRBV5-5,TRBJ2-3,CASTPPDRGTTDTQYF
TRBV20-1,TRBJ1-3,CSARDTGTGNTIYF
TRBV7-2,TRBJ2-3,CASSLTSGRAGTDTQYF
TRBV7-2,TRBJ2-3,CASSLQGTSGTDTQYF
TRBV12-3/TRBV12-4,TRBJ2-7,CASSFGGPPTYEQYF
TRBV29-1,TRBJ2-3,CSVELGQGADTQYF
TRBV29-1,TRBJ2-1,CSVEAPGQGEVLDEQFF
TRBV6-2/TRBV6-3,TRBJ1-5,CASRFTGDSNQPQHF
TRBV20-1,TRBJ2-1,CSADTSGGYNEQFF
TRBV7-6,TRBJ1-3,CASSLGTILRLNTIYF
TRBV20-1,TRBJ2-3,CSARDGGLGYDTQYF
TRBV9,TRBJ2-7,CASSVGNRGTYEQYF
TRBV18,TRBJ1-2,CASSPFKSTGLIVDGYTF
TRBV6-2/TRBV6-3,TRBJ2-7,CASSYGTNSYEQYF
TRBV12-3/TRBV12-4,TRBJ1-2,CASSPQVRGGYTF
TRBV6-2/TRBV6-3,TRBJ2-1,CASLLAPTYNEQFF
TRBV20-1,TRBJ2-5,CSARDFRDRSPETQYF
TRBV12-3/TRBV12-4,TRBJ2-7,CASSFSSGVDSEQYF
TRBV20-1,TRBJ2-5,CSFLPRGRETQYF
TRBV27,TRBJ2-7,CASSLGSSLEQYF
TRBV30,TRBJ2-1,CAWYSTTSSYNEQFF
TRBV5-1,TRBJ2-7,CASSSRSSGMLYEQYF
TRBV7-9,TRBJ2-7,CASSLRGLVPFEQYF
TRBV12-3/TRBV12-4,TRBJ1-5,CASSPRARSGNQPQHF
TRBV7-3,TRBJ2-1,CASSLPPLGQFF
TRBV24-1,TRBJ1-4,CATSDFLGEKLFF
TRBV15,TRBJ2-7,CATSSRRDSEQYF
TRBV10-3,TRBJ2-7,CAISESGWVGEQYF
TRBV18,TRBJ2-7,CASSPAGVGSEQYF
TRBV7-6,TRBJ2-5,CASSYRTEGAGETQYF
TRBV29-1,TRBJ2-7,CSVLRDRGYEQYF
TRBV4-2,TRBJ2-7,CASSPTLGLAGGASYEQYF
TRBV6-2/TRBV6-3,TRBJ2-3,CASSLRLVADTQYF
TRBV27,TRBJ2-4,CASSSGGRAAKNIQYF
TRBV4-2,TRBJ2-1,CASSQELAGDNEQFF
TRBV18,TRBJ2-7,CASSPQAGTVSYEQYF
TRBV4-3,TRBJ2-1,CASSQGGRLAEEQFF
TRBV30,TRBJ2-3,CAWSVGASDTQYF
TRBV29-1,TRBJ2-3,CSVRELTTDTQYF
TRBV29-1,TRBJ2-2,CSATSGRAGRTGELFF
TRBV6-2/TRBV6-3,TRBJ2-1,CASSYVYSNEQFF
TRBV6-2/TRBV6-3,TRBJ2-2,CASRPGELTGELFF
TRBV7-2,TRBJ2-7,CASSLAPGEGLTYEQYF
TRBV7-8,TRBJ2-1,CASSLAPTGLAVYNEQFF
TRBV6-2/TRBV6-3,TRBJ2-3,CASKPSLGLATDTQYF
TRBV29-1,TRBJ2-1,CSVEGTSGSGTYNEQFF
TRBV5-4,TRBJ2-1,CASSLPGLSGRGWGSSYNEQFF
TRBV6-5,TRBJ2-3,CASSYKGRLAGATDTQYF